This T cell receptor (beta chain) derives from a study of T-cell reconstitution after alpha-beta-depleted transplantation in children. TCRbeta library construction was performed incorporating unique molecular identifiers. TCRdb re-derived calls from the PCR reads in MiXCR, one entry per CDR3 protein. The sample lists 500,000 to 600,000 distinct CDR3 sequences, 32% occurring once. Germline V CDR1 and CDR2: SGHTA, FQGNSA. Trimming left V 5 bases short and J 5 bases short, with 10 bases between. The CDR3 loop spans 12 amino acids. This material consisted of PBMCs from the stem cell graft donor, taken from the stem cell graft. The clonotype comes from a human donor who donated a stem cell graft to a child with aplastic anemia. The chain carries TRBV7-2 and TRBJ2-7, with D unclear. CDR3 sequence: CASSRPRDEQYF. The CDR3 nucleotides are TGTGCCAGCAGCAGACCTAGGGACGAGCAGTACTTC.